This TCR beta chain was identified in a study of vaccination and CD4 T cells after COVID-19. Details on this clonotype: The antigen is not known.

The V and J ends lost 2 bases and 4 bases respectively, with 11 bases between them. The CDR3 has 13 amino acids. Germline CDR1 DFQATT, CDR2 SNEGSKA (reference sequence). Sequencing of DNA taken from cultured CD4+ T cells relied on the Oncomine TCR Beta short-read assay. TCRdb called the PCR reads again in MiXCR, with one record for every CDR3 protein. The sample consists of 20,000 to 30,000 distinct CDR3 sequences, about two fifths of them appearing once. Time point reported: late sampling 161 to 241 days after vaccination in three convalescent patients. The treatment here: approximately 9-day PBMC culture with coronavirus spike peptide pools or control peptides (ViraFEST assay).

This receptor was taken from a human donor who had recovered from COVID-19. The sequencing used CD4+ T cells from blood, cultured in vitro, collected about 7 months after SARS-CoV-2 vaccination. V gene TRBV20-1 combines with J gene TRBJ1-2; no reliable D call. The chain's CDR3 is CSARSEFGYGYTF. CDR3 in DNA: TGCAGTGCTAGATCCGAGTTCGGCTATGGCTACACCTTC.